This TCR beta chain was retrieved from a study of blood T cell repertoires in COVID-19. Symptom resolution, clearance, or two negative PCRs marked the recovered donors of Cohort 3. Assay used: immunoSEQ multiplex PCR; TCRdb lists only in-frame clones, some missing. The sample lists around 480,000 clones, around 90% occurring once. Looked up from germline, CDR1 is GTSNPN and CDR2 is SVGIG (reference sequence). Deletions cut 0 bases from V and 2 bases from J, with 13 bases between. CDR3 length: 15 amino acids. The V call is TRBV30, the J call TRBJ1-2; D remains unclear. The TCR sequence derives from a woman younger than 35 who had recovered from COVID-19. The material sequenced was PBMCs or T cells enriched from blood (not recorded which). In DNA, the CDR3 is TGTGCCTGGAGTGTACCCGGGATCGGCAACTATGGCTACACCTTC. Protein sequence: CAWSVPGIGNYGYTF.